The present TCR beta chain was sequenced within a study of blood T cell repertoires in COVID-19. The sample holds one count of this clone. The CDR3 extends over 15 amino acids. Germline CDR1 MDHEN, CDR2 SYDVKM. J lost 7 bases, V lost 8 bases, and 17 bases had no gene match. Clones were sequenced by immunoSEQ multiplex PCR, and TCRdb holds only the in-frame ones, with some missing. The sample carries hundreds of thousands of clones, 89% recorded once. V and J are TRBV28 and TRBJ2-7, with 7 bases lining up with TRBD2. Sequenced sample: peripheral blood. The receptor was isolated from a man in his fifties or sixties who had recovered from COVID-19. CDR3 amino acids: CASGAGFNFYLEQYF. CDR3 DNA sequence: TGTGCCAGCGGAGCGGGGTTCAATTTCTACTTGGAGCAGTACTTC.